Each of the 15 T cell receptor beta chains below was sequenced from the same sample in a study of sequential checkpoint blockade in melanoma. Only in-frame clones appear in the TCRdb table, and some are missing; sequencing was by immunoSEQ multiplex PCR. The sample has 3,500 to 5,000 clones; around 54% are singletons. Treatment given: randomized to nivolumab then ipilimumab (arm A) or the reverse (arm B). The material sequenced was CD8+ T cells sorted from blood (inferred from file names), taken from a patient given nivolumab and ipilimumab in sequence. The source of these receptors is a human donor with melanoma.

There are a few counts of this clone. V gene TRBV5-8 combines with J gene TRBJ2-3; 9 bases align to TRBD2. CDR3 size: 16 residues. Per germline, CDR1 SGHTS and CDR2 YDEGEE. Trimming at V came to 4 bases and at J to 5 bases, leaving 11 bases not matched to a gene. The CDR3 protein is CASSTGTSWDGDTQYF. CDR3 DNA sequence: TGTGCCAGCAGCACCGGGACTAGCTGGGATGGAGATACGCAGTATTTT. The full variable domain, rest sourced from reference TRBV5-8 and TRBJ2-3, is EAGVTQSPTHLIKTRGQQATLRCSPISGHTSVYWYQQALGLGLQFLLWYDEGEERNRGNFPPRFSGRQFPNYSSELNVNALELEDSALYLCASSTGTSWDGDTQYFGPGTRLTVL.

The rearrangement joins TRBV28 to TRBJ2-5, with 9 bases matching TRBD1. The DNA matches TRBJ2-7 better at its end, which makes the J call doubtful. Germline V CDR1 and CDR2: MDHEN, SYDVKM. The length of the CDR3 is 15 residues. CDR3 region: CASSLTTGGKDEQYF. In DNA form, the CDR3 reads TGTGCCAGCAGTCTCACGACAGGGGGTAAGGACGAGCAGTACTTC.

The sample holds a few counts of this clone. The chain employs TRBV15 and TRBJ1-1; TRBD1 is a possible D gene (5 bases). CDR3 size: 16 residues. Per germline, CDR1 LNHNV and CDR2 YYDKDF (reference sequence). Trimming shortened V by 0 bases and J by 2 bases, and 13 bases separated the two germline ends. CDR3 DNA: TGTGCCACCAGCAGAGATTGGAGGGGAACTAACACTGAAGCTTTCTTT. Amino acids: CATSRDWRGTNTEAFF.

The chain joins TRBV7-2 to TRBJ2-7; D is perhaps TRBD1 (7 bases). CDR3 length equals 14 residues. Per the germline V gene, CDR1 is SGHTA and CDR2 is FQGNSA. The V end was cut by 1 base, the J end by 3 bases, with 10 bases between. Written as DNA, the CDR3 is TGTGCCAGCAGCTTAGACAGGGGAGGCTACGAGCAGTACTTC. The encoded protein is CASSLDRGGYEQYF.

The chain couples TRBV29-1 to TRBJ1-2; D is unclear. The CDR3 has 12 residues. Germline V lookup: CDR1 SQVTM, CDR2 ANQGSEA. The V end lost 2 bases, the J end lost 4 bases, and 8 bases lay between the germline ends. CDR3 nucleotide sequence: TGCAGCGTTGAAAAACAGCCCTATGGCTACACCTTC. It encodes CSVEKQPYGYTF. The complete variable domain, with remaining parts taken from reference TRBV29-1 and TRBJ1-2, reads SAVISQKPSRDICQRGTSLTIQCQVDSQVTMMFWYRQQPGQSLTLIATANQGSEATYESGFVIDKFPISRPNLTFSTLTVSNMSPEDSSIYLCSVEKQPYGYTFGSGTRLTVV.

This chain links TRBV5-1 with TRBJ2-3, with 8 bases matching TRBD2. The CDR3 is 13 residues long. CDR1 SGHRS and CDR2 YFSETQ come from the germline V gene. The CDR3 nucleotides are TGCGCTTCTAAGCGGGAGCCCCAAGATACGCAGTATTTT. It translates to CASKREPQDTQYF.

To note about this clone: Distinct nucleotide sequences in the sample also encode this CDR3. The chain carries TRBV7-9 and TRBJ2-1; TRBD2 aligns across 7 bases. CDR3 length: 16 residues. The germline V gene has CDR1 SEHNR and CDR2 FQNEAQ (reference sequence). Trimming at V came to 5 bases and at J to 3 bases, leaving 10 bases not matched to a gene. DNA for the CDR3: TGTGCCAGCAGCCCAGCGTCTAGCGGAGACTACAATGAGCAGTTCTTC. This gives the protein CASSPASSGDYNEQFF.

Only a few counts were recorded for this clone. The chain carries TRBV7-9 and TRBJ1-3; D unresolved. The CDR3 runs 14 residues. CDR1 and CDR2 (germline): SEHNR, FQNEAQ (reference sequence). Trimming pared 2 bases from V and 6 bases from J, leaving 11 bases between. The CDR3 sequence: CASSLTGRINTIYF. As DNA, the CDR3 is TGTGCCAGCAGCTTAACGGGTCGGATAAACACCATATATTTT.

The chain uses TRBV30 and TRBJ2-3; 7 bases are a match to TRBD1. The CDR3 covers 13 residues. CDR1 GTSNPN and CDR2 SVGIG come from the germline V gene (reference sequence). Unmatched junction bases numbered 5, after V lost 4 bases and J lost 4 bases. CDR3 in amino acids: CAWNSGGPDTQYF. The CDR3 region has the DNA TGTGCCTGGAACTCAGGGGGACCAGATACGCAGTATTTT.

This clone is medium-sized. For the CDR3, the DNA is TGTGCCAGCAGTTGGACTAGCGGGATCAAACCCTACGAGCAGTACTTC. It codes for CASSWTSGIKPYEQYF. The chain uses TRBV5-6 and TRBJ2-7; TRBD2 matches at 12 bases. With V trimmed by 5 bases and J by 2 bases, 8 bases remained unmatched. This CDR3 has 16 amino acids. Per the germline V gene, CDR1 is SGHDT and CDR2 is YYEEEE.

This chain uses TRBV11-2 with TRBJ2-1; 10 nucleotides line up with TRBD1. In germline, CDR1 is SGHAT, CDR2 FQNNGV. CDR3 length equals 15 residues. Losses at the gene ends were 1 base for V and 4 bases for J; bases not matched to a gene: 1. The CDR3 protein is CASSLGTGGYNEQFF. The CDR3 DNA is TGTGCCAGCAGCTTAGGGACAGGGGGGTACAATGAGCAGTTCTTC.

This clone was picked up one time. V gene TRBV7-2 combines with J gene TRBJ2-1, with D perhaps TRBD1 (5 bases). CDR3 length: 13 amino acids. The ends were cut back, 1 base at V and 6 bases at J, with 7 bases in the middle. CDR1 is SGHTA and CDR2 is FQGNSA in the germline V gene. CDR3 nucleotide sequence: TGTGCCAGCAGCTTAGTCAGGGTCAATGAGCAGTTCTTC. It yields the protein CASSLVRVNEQFF.

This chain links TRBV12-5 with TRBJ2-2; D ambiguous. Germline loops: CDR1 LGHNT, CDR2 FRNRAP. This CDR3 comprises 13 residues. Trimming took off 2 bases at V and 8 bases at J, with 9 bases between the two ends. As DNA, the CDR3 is TGTGCTAGTGGTTTGCCAAATACAGGGGAGCTGTTTTTT. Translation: CASGLPNTGELFF.

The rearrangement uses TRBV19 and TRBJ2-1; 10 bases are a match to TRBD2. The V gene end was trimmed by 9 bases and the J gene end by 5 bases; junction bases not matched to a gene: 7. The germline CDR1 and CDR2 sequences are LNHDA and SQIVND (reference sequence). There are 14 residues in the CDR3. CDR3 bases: TGTGCCAGGGTTCTAGCGGGAGTGGACAATGAGCAGTTCTTC. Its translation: CARVLAGVDNEQFF.

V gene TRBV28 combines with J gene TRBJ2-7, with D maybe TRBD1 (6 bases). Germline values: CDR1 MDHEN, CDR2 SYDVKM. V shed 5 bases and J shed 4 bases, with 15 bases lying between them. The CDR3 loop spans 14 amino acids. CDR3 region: CASSDPGTLYEQYF. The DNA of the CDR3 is TGTGCCAGCAGTGACCCAGGGACACTTTACGAGCAGTACTTC.